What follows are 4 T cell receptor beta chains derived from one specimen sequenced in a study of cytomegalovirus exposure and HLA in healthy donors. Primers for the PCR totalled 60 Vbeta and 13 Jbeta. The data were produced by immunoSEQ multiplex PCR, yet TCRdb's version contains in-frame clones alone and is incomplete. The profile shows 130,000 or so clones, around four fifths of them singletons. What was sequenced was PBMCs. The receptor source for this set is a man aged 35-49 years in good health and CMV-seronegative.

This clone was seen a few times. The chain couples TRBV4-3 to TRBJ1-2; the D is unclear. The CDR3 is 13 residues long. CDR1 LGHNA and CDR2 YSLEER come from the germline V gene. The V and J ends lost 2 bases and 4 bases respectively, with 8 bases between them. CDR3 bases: TGCGCCAGCAGCCAACAGAATCTCTATGGCTACACCTTC. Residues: CASSQQNLYGYTF.

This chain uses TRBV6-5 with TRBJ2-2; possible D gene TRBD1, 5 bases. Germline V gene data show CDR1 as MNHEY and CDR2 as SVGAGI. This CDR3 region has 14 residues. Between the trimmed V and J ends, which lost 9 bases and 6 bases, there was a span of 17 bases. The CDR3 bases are TGTGCCAGTCGTCAAGGGGCTCCCCCCGGGGAGCTGTTTTTT. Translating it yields CASRQGAPPGELFF.

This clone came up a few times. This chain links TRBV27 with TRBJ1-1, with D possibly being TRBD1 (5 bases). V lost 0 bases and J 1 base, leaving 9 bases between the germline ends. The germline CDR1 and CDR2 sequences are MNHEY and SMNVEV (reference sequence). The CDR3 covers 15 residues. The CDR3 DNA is TGTGCCAGCAGTTTATCGTCAGGGTCGAACACTGAAGCTTTCTTT. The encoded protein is CASSLSSGSNTEAFF.

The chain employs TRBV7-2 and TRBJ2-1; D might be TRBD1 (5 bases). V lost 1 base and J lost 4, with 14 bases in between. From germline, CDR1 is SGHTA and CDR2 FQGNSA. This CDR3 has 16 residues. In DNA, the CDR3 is TGTGCCAGCAGCTTAGATCGTGCAGGGTTTTACAATGAGCAGTTCTTC. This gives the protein CASSLDRAGFYNEQFF.